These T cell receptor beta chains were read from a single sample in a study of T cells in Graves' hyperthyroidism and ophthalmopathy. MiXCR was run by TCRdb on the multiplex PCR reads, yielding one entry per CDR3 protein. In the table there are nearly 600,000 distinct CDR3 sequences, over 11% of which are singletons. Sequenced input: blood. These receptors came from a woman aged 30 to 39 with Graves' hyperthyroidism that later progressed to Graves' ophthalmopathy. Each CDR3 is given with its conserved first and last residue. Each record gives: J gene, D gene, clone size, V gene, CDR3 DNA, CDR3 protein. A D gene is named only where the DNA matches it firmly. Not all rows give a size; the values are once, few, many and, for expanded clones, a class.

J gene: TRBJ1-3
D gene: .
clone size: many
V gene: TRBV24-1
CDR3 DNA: TGTGCCACCAGTGACTCCCACTCTGGAAACACCATATATTTT
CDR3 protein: CATSDSHSGNTIYF

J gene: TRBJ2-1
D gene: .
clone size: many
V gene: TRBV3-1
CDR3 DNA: TGTGCCAGCAGCCTAATTAACAATGAGCAGTTCTTC
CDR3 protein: CASSLINNEQFF

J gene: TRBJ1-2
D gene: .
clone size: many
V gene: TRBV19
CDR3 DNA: TGTGCCAGTAGTAGGGACGTTAACTATGGCTACACCTTC
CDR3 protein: CASSRDVNYGYTF

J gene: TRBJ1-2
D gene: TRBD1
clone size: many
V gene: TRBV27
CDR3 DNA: TGTGCCAGCAGTAATGGACAGGGAGACGGCTACACCTTC
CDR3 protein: CASSNGQGDGYTF

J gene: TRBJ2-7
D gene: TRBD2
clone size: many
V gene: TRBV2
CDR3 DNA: TGTGCCAGCGGGGCTGGGTCTAGCGGGATAAACGAGCAGTACTTC
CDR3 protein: CASGAGSSGINEQYF

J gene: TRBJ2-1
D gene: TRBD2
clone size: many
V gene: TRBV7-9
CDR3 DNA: TGTGCCAGCCGGGGACTAGCGGGAGCTAATGAGCAGTTCTTC
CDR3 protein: CASRGLAGANEQFF

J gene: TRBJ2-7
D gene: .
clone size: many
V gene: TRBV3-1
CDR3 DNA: TGTGCCAGCAGCCAAGTCAATAGTCGGGGCGCCTACGAGCAGTACTTC
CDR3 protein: CASSQVNSRGAYEQYF

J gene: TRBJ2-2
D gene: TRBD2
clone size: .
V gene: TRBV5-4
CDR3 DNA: TGTGCCAGCAGCTTTGGAGCGGGAGGAGGGAACGGGGAGCTGTTTTTT
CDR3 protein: CASSFGAGGGNGELFF

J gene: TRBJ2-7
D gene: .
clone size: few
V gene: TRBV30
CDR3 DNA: TGTGCCTGGAGTGTACGGGCCGAGCAGTACTTC
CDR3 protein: CAWSVRAEQYF

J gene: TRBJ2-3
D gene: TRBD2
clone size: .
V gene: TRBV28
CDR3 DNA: TGTGCCAGCAGTTTCTGGACTAGCGGGTCGAACACAGATACGCAGTATTTT
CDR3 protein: CASSFWTSGSNTDTQYF

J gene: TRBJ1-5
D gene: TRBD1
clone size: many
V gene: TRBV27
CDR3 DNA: TGTGCCAGCAGCATCGGGACAGGGCCTAATAGCAATCAGCCCCAGCATTTT
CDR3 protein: CASSIGTGPNSNQPQHF

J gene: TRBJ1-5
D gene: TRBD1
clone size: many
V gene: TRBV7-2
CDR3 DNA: TGTGCCAGCAGGAGGACAGGGGGCGCGGTACAGCCCCAGCATTTT
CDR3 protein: CASRRTGGAVQPQHF

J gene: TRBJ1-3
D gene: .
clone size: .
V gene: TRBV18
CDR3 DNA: TGTGCCAGCTCACCACCGGGGGGGCACTCTGGAAACACCATATATTTT
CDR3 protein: CASSPPGGHSGNTIYF

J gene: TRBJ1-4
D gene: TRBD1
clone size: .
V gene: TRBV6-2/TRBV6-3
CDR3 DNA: TGTGCCAGCGCAATAGGGGGCTTAACTAATGAAAAACTGTTTTTT
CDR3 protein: CASAIGGLTNEKLFF

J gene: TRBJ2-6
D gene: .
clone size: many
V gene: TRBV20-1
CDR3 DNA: TGCAGTGCTAGAGATGGGAGCAGCGGGGCCAACGTCCTGACTTTC
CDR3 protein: CSARDGSSGANVLTF

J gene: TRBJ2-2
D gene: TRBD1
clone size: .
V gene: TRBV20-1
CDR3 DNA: TGCAGTGTAGGGAGGACAGGGGAGAGGACCGGGGAGCTGTTTTTT
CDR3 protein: CSVGRTGERTGELFF

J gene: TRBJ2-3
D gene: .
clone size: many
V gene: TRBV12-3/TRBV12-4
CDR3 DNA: TGTGCCAGCAGTTTAGATCCGCAACGCACAGATACGCAGTATTTT
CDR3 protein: CASSLDPQRTDTQYF

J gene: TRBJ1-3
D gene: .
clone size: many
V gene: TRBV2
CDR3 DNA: TGTGCCAGCAGTGGTTGGGCGCGCTCTGGAAACACCATATATTTT
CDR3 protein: CASSGWARSGNTIYF

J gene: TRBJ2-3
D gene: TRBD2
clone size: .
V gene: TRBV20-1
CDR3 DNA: TGCAGTGCCCCCGGGGGGGCAGATACGCAGTATTTT
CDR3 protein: CSAPGGADTQYF

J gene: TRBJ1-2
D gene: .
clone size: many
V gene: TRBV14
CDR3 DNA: TGTGCCAGCAGCCCGACAATGACTAACTATGGCTACACCTTC
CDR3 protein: CASSPTMTNYGYTF

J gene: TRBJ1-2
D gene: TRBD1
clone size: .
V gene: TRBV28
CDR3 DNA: TGTGCCAGCAGTTTAGGGACAGGGAGTGGGGATGGCTACACCTTC
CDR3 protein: CASSLGTGSGDGYTF

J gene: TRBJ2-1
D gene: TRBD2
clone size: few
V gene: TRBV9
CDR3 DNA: TGTGCCAGCAGCGTTGGAGCGGGAGCGAACAATGAGCAGTTCTTC
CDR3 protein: CASSVGAGANNEQFF

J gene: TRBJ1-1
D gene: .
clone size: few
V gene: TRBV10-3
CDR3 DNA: TGTGCCATCAGTGTCGGGGGGGGAGGGATGAACACTGAAGCTTTCTTT
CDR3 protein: CAISVGGGGMNTEAFF

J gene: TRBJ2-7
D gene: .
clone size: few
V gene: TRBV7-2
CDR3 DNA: TGTGCCTTAGACGGGGGCCCTACCTACGAGCAGTACTTC
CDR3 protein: CALDGGPTYEQYF

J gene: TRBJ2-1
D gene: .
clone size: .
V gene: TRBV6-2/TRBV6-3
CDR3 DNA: TGTGCCAGCAGTCTACGCTGGGAGGTCAATGAGCAGTTCTTC
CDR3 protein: CASSLRWEVNEQFF

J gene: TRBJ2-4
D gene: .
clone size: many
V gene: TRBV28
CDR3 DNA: TGTGCAAGCAGTTTATCCGGGGGAAACATTCAGTACTTC
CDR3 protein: CASSLSGGNIQYF

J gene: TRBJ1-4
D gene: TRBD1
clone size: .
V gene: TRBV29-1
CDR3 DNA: TGCAGCGTTACCGGGGAGGGGGCGGGTGAAAAACTGTTTTTT
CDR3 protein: CSVTGEGAGEKLFF

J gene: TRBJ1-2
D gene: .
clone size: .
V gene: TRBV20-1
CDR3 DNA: TGCAGTGCTCCCGGACGAGGGAGTGATGGCTACACCTTC
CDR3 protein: CSAPGRGSDGYTF

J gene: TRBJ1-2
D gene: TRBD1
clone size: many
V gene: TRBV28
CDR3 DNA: TGTGCCAGCAGTTTAGGGACAGGGAACTATGGCTACACCTTC
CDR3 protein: CASSLGTGNYGYTF

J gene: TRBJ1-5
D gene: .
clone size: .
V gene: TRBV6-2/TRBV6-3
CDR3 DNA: TGTGCCAGCAGTTCCACGGACACAAGCAATCAGCCCCAGCATTTT
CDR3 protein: CASSSTDTSNQPQHF

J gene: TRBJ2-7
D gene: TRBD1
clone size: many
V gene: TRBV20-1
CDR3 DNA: TGCAGTGCTAATAACCGGGACAGGGGGAGCTACGAGCAGTACTTC
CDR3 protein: CSANNRDRGSYEQYF

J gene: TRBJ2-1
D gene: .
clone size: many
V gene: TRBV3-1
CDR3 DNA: TGTGCCAGCAGCCAAGTAGGAGGGGCGGCGAATGAGCAGTTCTTC
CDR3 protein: CASSQVGGAANEQFF

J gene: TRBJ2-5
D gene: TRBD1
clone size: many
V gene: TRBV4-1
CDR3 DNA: TGCGCCAGCAGCCAAGATCAAGTCGGGACAGAAGAGACCCAGTACTTC
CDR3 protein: CASSQDQVGTEETQYF

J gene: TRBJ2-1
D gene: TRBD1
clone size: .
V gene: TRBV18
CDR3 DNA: TGTGCCAGCTCACCGACCTTGACAGGGACATACAATGAGCAGTTCTTC
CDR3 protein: CASSPTLTGTYNEQFF

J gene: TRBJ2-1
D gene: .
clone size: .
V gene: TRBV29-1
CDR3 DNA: TGCAGCGTTGCCTCCGAGGACGCCCTAAGCAATGAGCAGTTCTTC
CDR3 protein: CSVASEDALSNEQFF